This entry is about one TCR beta chain. Only in-frame clones appear in the TCRdb table, and some are missing; sequencing was by immunoSEQ multiplex PCR. The sample lists about 140,000 clones; about 70% were seen once. The record originates from a study of blood T cell repertoires in COVID-19. Overall study context: PBMCs, B-cell-depleted T cells, or T cells were the source of the cDNA or gDNA that made up the material.

Germline loops: CDR1 SGHKS, CDR2 YYEKEE (reference sequence). This CDR3 contains 14 residues. V was trimmed by 4 bases and J by 11 bases, leaving 22 bases between them. The chain carries TRBV5-5 and TRBJ2-7; no reliable D call. The sequenced sample consisted of peripheral blood. The clonotype originates from a man older than 75 with acute or convalescent COVID-19. This CDR3 reads CASSLSRVPVVEYF. The CDR3 DNA reads TGTGCCAGCAGCCTCTCCCGGGTCCCCGTCGTGGAGTACTTC. The variable domain in full, completed from reference TRBV5-5 and TRBJ2-7, reads DAGVTQSPTHLIKTRGQQVTLRCSPISGHKSVSWYQQVLGQGPQFIFQYYEKEERGRGNFPDRFSARQFPNYSSELNVNALLLGDSALYLCASSLSRVPVVEYFGPGTRLTVT.